This T cell receptor beta chain originates from a study of shared clonotypes between healthy human individuals. General observations from the study: Exclusively blood specimens were collected; tissue repertoires likely differ. When naive CD4 clonotypes were compared across a handful of donors, about 4.8% were shared.

A word on this clone: The antigen remains undetermined.

Sorted subsets were amplified in replicate PCRs using 150 to 250 ng DNA, 32,000 or so T cell genomes. Repertoires were generated with immunoSEQ multiplex PCR, while TCRdb's copy carries only in-frame clones and drops some. Altogether 400,000 or so clones are present, about 96% being singletons, with the ten largest covering around 0.3%. The length of the CDR3 is 17 residues. Germline CDR1 is MGHRA and CDR2 is YSYEKL. V was shortened by 0 bases and J by 5 bases, with 16 bases between the two germline ends. The TCR was taken from a man aged 25-45 years in good health. The sequenced material came from memory CD8+ T cells sorted from blood. The sample's subset: CD45RO+ cells pooled with CCR7-negative TemRA cells. The V and J genes are TRBV4-1 and TRBJ2-2; D may be TRBD1 (7 bases). CDR3 DNA sequence: TGCGCCAGCAGCCAAGAGAGGGGGCACCGGGAGACCGGGGAGCTGTTTTTT. This codes for CASSQERGHRETGELFF.